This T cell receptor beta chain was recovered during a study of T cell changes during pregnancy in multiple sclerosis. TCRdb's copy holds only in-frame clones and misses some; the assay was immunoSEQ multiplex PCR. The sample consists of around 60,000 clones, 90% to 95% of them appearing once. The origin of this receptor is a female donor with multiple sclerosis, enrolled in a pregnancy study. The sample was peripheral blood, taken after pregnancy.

CDR3 DNA sequence: TGCGCCAGCAGCTTGGCGGGGGACAGGGCCCACGAGCAGTACTTC. It yields the protein CASSLAGDRAHEQYF. V gene TRBV5-1 combines with J gene TRBJ2-7, with TRBD1 matching over 9 bases. The CDR3 runs 15 residues. The V gene's germline CDR1 is SGHRS and CDR2 YFSETQ. V shed 0 bases and J 5 bases; nucleotides not matched to a gene: 6.